This T cell receptor (beta chain) appears in the sequencing data of a study of early T cells in non-severe SARS-CoV-2 infection. The overall study: Unsorted whole blood bulk RNA was sequenced, with unpaired chains. Overall study results and limits: Reliance on VDJdb matching favored anti-spike CD8 responses; private and CD4 specificities were missed.

A few counts support this clonotype. The antigen is undetermined. After removal of 2 bases from V and 1 base from J, the junction contained 7 bases not matched to a gene. CDR3 length: 17 residues. CDR1 SEHNR and CDR2 FQNEAQ come from the germline V gene (reference sequence). Individual cDNA molecules were tagged with unique molecular identifiers, the study reported. TCRdb re-analysed the 5' RACE reads in MiXCR, keeping a single row per CDR3 protein. The sample comprises roughly 66,000 distinct CDR3 sequences, approximately 8.3% of which are singletons, and roughly 3% rests with the top ten. The V gene is TRBV7-9, the J gene TRBJ2-5; 10 bases are a match to TRBD2. The receptor's source is an adult who was a healthcare worker with PCR-confirmed SARS-CoV-2 infection or an uninfected control (not recorded which). What was sequenced was whole blood. For the CDR3, the DNA is TGTGCCAGCAGCTTATGGAGTAGCGGGAGGTCCCAAGAGACCCAGTACTTC. It specifies CASSLWSSGRSQETQYF.